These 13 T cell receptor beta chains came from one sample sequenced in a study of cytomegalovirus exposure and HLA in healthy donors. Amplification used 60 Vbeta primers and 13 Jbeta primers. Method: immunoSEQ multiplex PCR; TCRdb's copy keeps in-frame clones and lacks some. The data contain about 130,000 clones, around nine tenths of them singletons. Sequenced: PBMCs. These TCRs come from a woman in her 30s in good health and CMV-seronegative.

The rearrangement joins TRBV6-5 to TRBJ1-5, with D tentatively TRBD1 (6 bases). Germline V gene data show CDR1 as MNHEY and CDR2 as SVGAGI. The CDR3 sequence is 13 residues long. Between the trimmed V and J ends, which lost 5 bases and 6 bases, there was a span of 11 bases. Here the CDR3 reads CASSPLGGQPQHF. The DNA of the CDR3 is TGTGCCAGCAGTCCGCTAGGGGGTCAGCCCCAGCATTTT.

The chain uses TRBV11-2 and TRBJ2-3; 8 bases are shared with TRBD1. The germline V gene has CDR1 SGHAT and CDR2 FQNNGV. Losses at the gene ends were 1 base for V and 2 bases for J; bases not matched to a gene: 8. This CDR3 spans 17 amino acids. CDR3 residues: CASSLGGSGGITDTQYF. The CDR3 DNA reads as TGTGCCAGCAGCTTAGGAGGTTCAGGGGGCATCACAGATACGCAGTATTTT.

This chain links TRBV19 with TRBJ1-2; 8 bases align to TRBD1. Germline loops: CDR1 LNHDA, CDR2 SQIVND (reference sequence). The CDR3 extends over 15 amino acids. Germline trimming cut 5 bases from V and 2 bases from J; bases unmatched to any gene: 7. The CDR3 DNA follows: TGTGCCAGTAGTGGAGGGACAGGTACCAACTATGGCTACACCTTC. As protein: CASSGGTGTNYGYTF.

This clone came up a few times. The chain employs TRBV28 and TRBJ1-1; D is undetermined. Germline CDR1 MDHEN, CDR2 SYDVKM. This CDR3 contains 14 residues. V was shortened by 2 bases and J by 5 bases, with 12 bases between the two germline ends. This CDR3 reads CASSLARAKTEAFF. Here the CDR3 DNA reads TGTGCCAGCAGTTTAGCAAGAGCCAAGACTGAAGCTTTCTTT. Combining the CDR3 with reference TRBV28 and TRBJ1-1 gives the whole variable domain DVKVTQSSRYLVKRTGEKVFLECVQDMDHENMFWYRQDPGLGLRLIYFSYDVKMKEKGDIPEGYSVSREKKERFSLILESASTNQTSMYLCASSLARAKTEAFFGQGTRLTVV.

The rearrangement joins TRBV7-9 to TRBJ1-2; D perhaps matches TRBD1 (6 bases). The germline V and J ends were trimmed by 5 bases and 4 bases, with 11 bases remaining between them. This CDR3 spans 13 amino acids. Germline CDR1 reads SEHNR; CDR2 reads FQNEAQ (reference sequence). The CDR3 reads CASSVQGIYGYTF. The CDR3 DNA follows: TGTGCCAGCAGCGTTCAGGGGATCTATGGCTACACCTTC.

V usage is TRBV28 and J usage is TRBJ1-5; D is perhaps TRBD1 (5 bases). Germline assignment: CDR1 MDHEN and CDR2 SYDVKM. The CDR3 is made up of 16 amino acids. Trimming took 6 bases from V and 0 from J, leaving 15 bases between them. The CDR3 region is CASSLNRRNSNQPQHF. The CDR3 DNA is TGTGCCAGCAGCCTTAACAGGCGAAATAGCAATCAGCCCCAGCATTTT.

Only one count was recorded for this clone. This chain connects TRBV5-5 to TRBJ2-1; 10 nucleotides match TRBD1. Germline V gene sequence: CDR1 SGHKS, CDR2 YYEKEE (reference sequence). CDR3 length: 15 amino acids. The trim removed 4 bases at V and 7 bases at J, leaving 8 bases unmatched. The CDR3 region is CASSQRTGGSNEQFF. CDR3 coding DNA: TGTGCCAGCAGCCAGAGGACAGGGGGATCTAATGAGCAGTTCTTC. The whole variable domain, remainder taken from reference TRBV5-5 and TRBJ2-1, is DAGVTQSPTHLIKTRGQQVTLRCSPISGHKSVSWYQQVLGQGPQFIFQYYEKEERGRGNFPDRFSARQFPNYSSELNVNALLLGDSALYLCASSQRTGGSNEQFFGPGTRLTVL.

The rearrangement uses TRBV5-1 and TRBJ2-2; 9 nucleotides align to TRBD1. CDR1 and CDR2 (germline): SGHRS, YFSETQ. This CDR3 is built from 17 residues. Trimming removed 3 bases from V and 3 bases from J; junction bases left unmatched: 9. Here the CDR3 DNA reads TGCGCCAGCAGCTCGCTACGGACAGGGGATTACACCGGGGAGCTGTTTTTT. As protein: CASSSLRTGDYTGELFF.

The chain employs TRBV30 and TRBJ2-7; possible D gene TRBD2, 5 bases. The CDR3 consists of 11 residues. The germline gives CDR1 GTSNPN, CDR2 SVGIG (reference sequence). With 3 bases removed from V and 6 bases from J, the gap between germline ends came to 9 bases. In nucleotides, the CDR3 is TGTGCCTGGAGCCGTCGGGGCGAGCAGTACTTC. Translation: CAWSRRGEQYF.

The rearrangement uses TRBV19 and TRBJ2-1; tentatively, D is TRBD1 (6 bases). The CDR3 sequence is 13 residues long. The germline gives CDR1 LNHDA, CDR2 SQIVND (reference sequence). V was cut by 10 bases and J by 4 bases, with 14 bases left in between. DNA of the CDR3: TGTGCCACCCGGGACATGATATACAATGAGCAGTTCTTC. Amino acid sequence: CATRDMIYNEQFF.

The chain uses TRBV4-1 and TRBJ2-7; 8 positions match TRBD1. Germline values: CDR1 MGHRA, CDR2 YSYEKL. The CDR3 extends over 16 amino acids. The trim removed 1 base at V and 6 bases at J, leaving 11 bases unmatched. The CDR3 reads CASSQGRWQGAGEQYF. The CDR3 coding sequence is TGCGCCAGCAGCCAAGGTCGGTGGCAGGGGGCTGGCGAGCAGTACTTC.

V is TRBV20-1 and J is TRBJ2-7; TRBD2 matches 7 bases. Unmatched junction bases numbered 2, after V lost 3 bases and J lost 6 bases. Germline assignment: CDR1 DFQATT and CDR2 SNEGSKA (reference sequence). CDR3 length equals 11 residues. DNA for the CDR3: TGCAGTGCTAGCGGGGGGTCCGAGCAGTACTTC. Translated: CSASGGSEQYF.

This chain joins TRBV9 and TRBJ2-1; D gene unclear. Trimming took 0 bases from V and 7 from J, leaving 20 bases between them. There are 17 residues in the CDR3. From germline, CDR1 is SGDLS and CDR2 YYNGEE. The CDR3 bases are TGTGCCAGCAGCGTAGAGGTAGCCCCCTCCCTTGCGAATGAGCAGTTCTTC. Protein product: CASSVEVAPSLANEQFF. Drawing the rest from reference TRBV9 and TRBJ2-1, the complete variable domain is DSGVTQTPKHLITATGQRVTLRCSPRSGDLSVYWYQQSLDQGLQFLIQYYNGEERAKGNILERFSAQQFPDLHSELNLSSLELGDSALYFCASSVEVAPSLANEQFFGPGTRLTVL.